Listed here are 22 T cell receptor beta chains from one sample, sequenced in a study of cytomegalovirus exposure and HLA in healthy donors. PCR amplification relied on 60 Vbeta primers (plus 13 Jbeta primers). Generated by immunoSEQ multiplex PCR, the TCRdb table keeps only in-frame clones and is missing some. The sample lists about 120,000 clones; approximately 80% were seen once. Sequencing was done on a sample of PBMCs. These receptors were taken from a man aged 50 to 59 in good health and CMV-seronegative.

The chain recombines TRBV28 with TRBJ1-1; D remains ambiguous. Trimming left V 6 bases short and J 5 bases short, with 22 bases between. Germline V CDR1 and CDR2: MDHEN, SYDVKM. The CDR3 totals 16 residues. The CDR3 reads CASSSGFGVIGTEAFF. The CDR3 nucleotides read TGTGCCAGCAGCTCGGGCTTCGGGGTGATAGGGACTGAAGCTTTCTTT.

The chain is built from TRBV11-2 and TRBJ1-1; tentatively, D is TRBD1 (5 bases). This CDR3 contains 14 residues. Trimming removed 0 bases from V and 10 bases from J, with 15 bases in between. The V gene's germline CDR1 is SGHAT and CDR2 FQNNGV. The DNA of the CDR3 is TGTGCCAGCAGCTTAGATGTAAGGGGATTGGGAGCTTTCTTT. This gives the protein CASSLDVRGLGAFF.

J is TRBJ2-5 and V is TRBV5-6; 10 bases are a match to TRBD1. The CDR3 spans 17 residues. The junction had 13 bases not matched to a gene; V was cut back by 3 bases and J by 5 bases. Germline CDR1 reads SGHDT; CDR2 reads YYEEEE. The CDR3 loop reads CASSSTVSGTGVETQYF. DNA for the CDR3: TGTGCCAGCAGCTCTACTGTCTCCGGGACAGGGGTGGAGACCCAGTACTTC.

V is TRBV6-4 and J is TRBJ2-1; 9 positions agree with TRBD1. The CDR3 totals 18 residues. J gave up 4 bases and V 0 bases, and 10 bases lay outside the gene matches. The germline V gene has CDR1 MRHNA and CDR2 SNTAGT. The chain's CDR3 is CASSDSLLDRGDYNEQFF. The CDR3 DNA reads TGTGCCAGCAGTGACTCTCTCTTGGACAGGGGTGATTACAATGAGCAGTTCTTC.

This clone was seen a few times. The chain joins TRBV6-5 to TRBJ2-7, with 10 bases matching TRBD1. The CDR3 extends over 14 amino acids. Trimming cost V 7 bases and J 2 bases; bases outside gene matches: 5. The germline V gene has CDR1 MNHEY and CDR2 SVGAGI. The CDR3 DNA sequence: TGTGCCAGCACCTCGGGACAGGGGACCTACGAGCAGTACTTC. Its protein is CASTSGQGTYEQYF.

This chain joins TRBV29-1 and TRBJ2-7; the D is unclear. CDR3 size: 12 residues. Germline V gives CDR1 SQVTM, CDR2 ANQGSEA. V lost 7 bases and J lost 7, with 17 bases in between. CDR3 in DNA: TGCAGCGGAGAGATATGGTCCGGGGAGCAGTACTTC. It is translated as CSGEIWSGEQYF.

This clone came up a few times. The genes are TRBV7-6 and TRBJ1-2; 7 bases agree with TRBD1. The germline V gene encodes CDR1 SGHVS and CDR2 FNYEAQ. With V trimmed by 5 bases and J by 2 bases, 2 bases remained unmatched. The CDR3 is made up of 13 amino acids. For the CDR3, the DNA is TGTGCCAGCAGCCTACAGGGGAACTATGGCTACACCTTC. Residues: CASSLQGNYGYTF. The entire variable domain, with the rest obtained from reference TRBV7-6 and TRBJ1-2, is as follows: GAGVSQSPRYKVTKRGQDVALRCDPISGHVSLYWYRQALGQGPEFLTYFNYEAQQDKSGLPNDRFSAERPEGSISTLTIQRTEQRDSAMYRCASSLQGNYGYTFGSGTRLTVV.

This sequence joins TRBV5-6 and TRBJ2-1; D is possibly TRBD2 (6 bases). The length of the CDR3 is 15 residues. CDR1 SGHDT and CDR2 YYEEEE come from the germline V gene. Trimming took 2 bases from V and 4 from J, leaving 13 bases between them. The CDR3 DNA reads as TGTGCCAGCAGCTTTAATCCTAGCGCGTACAATGAGCAGTTCTTC. Residues: CASSFNPSAYNEQFF.

The rearrangement uses TRBV15 and TRBJ2-5; no clear D. The tail of the sequence fits TRBJ2-7 better, so the J call may be wrong. Germline V gene data show CDR1 as LNHNV and CDR2 as YYDKDF (reference sequence). CDR3 size: 14 residues. The CDR3 loop reads CATSRGGDSYEQYF. The CDR3 region has the DNA TGTGCCACCAGCAGAGGAGGAGATTCCTACGAGCAGTACTTC.

V and J are TRBV6-5 and TRBJ1-2; D not resolved. V was trimmed by 8 bases and J by 4 bases, leaving 20 bases between them. Germline CDR1 is MNHEY and CDR2 is SVGAGI. The CDR3 covers 15 residues. CDR3 sequence (DNA): TGTGCCAGCCGAAAGGTCAGCGTAGGAGGCTATGGCTACACCTTC. Translating gives CASRKVSVGGYGYTF.

This chain joins TRBV5-8 and TRBJ2-1, with TRBD2 identical over 8 bases. This CDR3 is 18 amino acids long. CDR1 is SGHTS, CDR2 YDEGEE, per germline. V lost 4 bases to trimming and J lost 1 base; unmatched junction nucleotides: 13. CDR3 sequence reads: CASSIQSPSGPSYNEQFF. The CDR3 DNA is TGTGCCAGCAGCATCCAATCGCCTAGCGGGCCGTCCTACAATGAGCAGTTCTTC.

The chain carries TRBV7-3 and TRBJ1-5; D ambiguous. Germline V gives CDR1 SGHTA, CDR2 FQGTGA. The ends were cut back, 0 bases at V and 6 bases at J, with 6 bases in the middle. The CDR3 covers 13 residues. CDR3: CASSLTGSQPQHF. CDR3 sequence (DNA): TGTGCCAGCAGCTTAACCGGTTCTCAGCCCCAGCATTTT.

This rearrangement joins TRBV15 to TRBJ2-1; 11 bases fit TRBD2. The CDR3 has 15 residues. The germline gives CDR1 LNHNV, CDR2 YYDKDF (reference sequence). The junction had 10 bases not matched to a gene; V was cut back by 7 bases and J by 8 bases. The CDR3 DNA follows: TGTGCCACCAACCGAGGGACTAGCGGAGTGTATGAGCAGTTCTTC. Residues: CATNRGTSGVYEQFF.

Only one count was recorded for this clone. The chain is built from TRBV9 and TRBJ2-7; D is possibly TRBD2 (7 bases). Trimming removed 0 bases at V and 2 bases at J, with 15 bases between. The germline gives CDR1 SGDLS, CDR2 YYNGEE. This CDR3 comprises 16 residues. The chain's CDR3 is CASSVAPGGLAYEQYF. CDR3 DNA sequence: TGTGCCAGCAGCGTAGCCCCCGGGGGGCTAGCCTACGAGCAGTACTTC.

CDR3 sequence: CASFGTGRKYTF. DNA for the CDR3: TGTGCCAGCTTCGGGACAGGGAGGAAGTACACCTTC. The V and J genes are TRBV9 and TRBJ1-2; TRBD1 matches at 9 bases. Germline V gene data show CDR1 as SGDLS and CDR2 as YYNGEE. The CDR3 runs to 12 residues. V shed 7 bases, J shed 11 bases, and the junction held 9 bases outside the gene matches.

This rearrangement joins TRBV5-4 to TRBJ1-6, with TRBD1 matching 7 bases. The CDR3 contains 15 residues. In germline, CDR1 is SGHNT, CDR2 YYREEE (reference sequence). The ends lost 0 bases at V and 6 bases at J; junction bases unmatched: 3. The CDR3 sequence: CASSLGQGGNSPLHF. In DNA, the CDR3 is TGTGCCAGCAGCTTGGGACAGGGCGGTAATTCACCCCTCCACTTT.

The chain recombines TRBV9 with TRBJ2-3, with D perhaps matching TRBD2 (5 bases). From germline, CDR1 is SGDLS and CDR2 YYNGEE. This CDR3 is 15 amino acids long. With 0 bases removed from V and 2 bases from J, the gap between germline ends came to 10 bases. The CDR3 nucleotides read TGTGCCAGCAGCGTAGAGCGGAGCTACACAGATACGCAGTATTTT. As protein: CASSVERSYTDTQYF.

The chain is built from TRBV6-5 and TRBJ2-3, with TRBD2 identical over 8 bases. V was pared by 2 bases and J by 2 bases, with 6 bases of the junction left unmatched. The CDR3 covers 16 residues. Germline CDR1 MNHEY, CDR2 SVGAGI. In nucleotides, the CDR3 is TGTGCCAGCAGTTACCGGGGGGGAGGTAACACAGATACGCAGTATTTT. It encodes CASSYRGGGNTDTQYF.

V usage is TRBV27 and J usage is TRBJ1-5; perhaps TRBD1 as D (5 bases). CDR3 size: 15 residues. The germline V gene encodes CDR1 MNHEY and CDR2 SMNVEV (reference sequence). Trimming shortened V by 6 bases and J by 0 bases, and 12 bases separated the two germline ends. This CDR3 is CASRSQGISNQPQHF. In DNA, the CDR3 is TGTGCCAGCAGATCCCAGGGTATTAGCAATCAGCCCCAGCATTTT.

This clone was observed a few times. The chain carries TRBV4-2 and TRBJ2-2, with D possibly matching TRBD2 (6 bases). CDR3 size: 14 residues. The V gene lost 1 base and the J gene lost 5 bases, with 8 bases spanning the gap. Germline CDR1 LGHNA, CDR2 YNFKEQ. CDR3 residues: CASSQGLETGELFF. The CDR3 DNA follows: TGTGCCAGCAGCCAAGGACTAGAGACCGGGGAGCTGTTTTTT.

The rearrangement uses TRBV18 and TRBJ2-7, with 12 bases lining up with TRBD2. Germline V CDR1 and CDR2: KGHSH, LQKENI. This CDR3 region has 18 residues. Trimming took 2 bases from V and 3 from J; bases not matched to a gene: 11. The CDR3 here is CASSPGLGTSGRSYEQYF. The CDR3 nucleotides are TGTGCCAGCTCACCAGGGCTAGGAACTAGCGGGAGGAGCTACGAGCAGTACTTC.

The chain employs TRBV5-1 and TRBJ2-6, with D possibly matching TRBD1 (6 bases). V was cut by 0 bases and J by 3 bases, with 7 bases left in between. The CDR3 consists of 15 residues. Germline loops: CDR1 SGHRS, CDR2 YFSETQ. The CDR3 here is CASSLVGGGANVLTF. The CDR3 DNA reads as TGCGCCAGCAGCTTGGTAGGGGGTGGGGCCAACGTCCTGACTTTC.